The 21 T cell receptor beta chains below come from one sample, sequenced in a study of memory CD4+ T cells and cytomegalovirus serostatus. The sort gate was single viable CD3+CD4+CD8-CD45RO+ cells for memory CD4+ T cells. The table came from immunoSEQ multiplex PCR; TCRdb's copy has only in-frame clones and leaves some out. The top ten hold around 0.43% of the sample, which has approximately 56,000 clones, around 80% seen once. The sample taken for sequencing was memory CD4+ T cells from blood. The source of these receptors is an adult in good health and CMV-seronegative.

This chain uses TRBV18 with TRBJ1-2; D ambiguous. Germline lookup yields CDR1 KGHSH and CDR2 LQKENI. The CDR3 is made up of 16 amino acids. Trimming left V 3 bases short and J 6 bases short, with 20 bases between. The CDR3 is CASSPPGPIIGDGYTF. In DNA, the CDR3 is TGTGCCAGCTCACCTCCCGGGCCAATTATAGGAGATGGCTACACCTTC.

V usage is TRBV6-5 and J usage is TRBJ1-1; 7 bases match TRBD1. Per germline, CDR1 MNHEY and CDR2 SVGAGI. V was pared by 3 bases and J by 4 bases, with 5 bases of the junction left unmatched. The CDR3 covers 14 residues. The CDR3 region has the DNA TGTGCCAGCAGTTATGCAGGGGGGGTCACTGAAGCTTTCTTT. Amino acids: CASSYAGGVTEAFF.

The chain joins TRBV28 to TRBJ1-2; weak D call: TRBD1 (5 bases). CDR1 and CDR2 (germline): MDHEN, SYDVKM. Trimming took off 5 bases at V and 3 bases at J, with 22 bases between the two ends. The CDR3 runs to 17 residues. The CDR3 sequence: CASSEPQGRRQYYGYTF. DNA of the CDR3: TGTGCCAGCAGTGAACCTCAGGGAAGGCGTCAGTACTATGGCTACACCTTC.

The chain combines TRBV4-2 with TRBJ1-1; 12 bases align to TRBD1. The CDR3 totals 16 residues. V lost 4 bases to trimming and J lost 4 bases; unmatched junction nucleotides: 7. The germline V gene encodes CDR1 LGHNA and CDR2 YNFKEQ. CDR3 residues: CASSPVGQGARTEAFF. The CDR3 DNA sequence: TGTGCCAGCAGCCCGGTGGGACAGGGGGCACGCACTGAAGCTTTCTTT.

The chain has TRBV10-3 and TRBJ1-4; 9 nucleotides match TRBD1. V trimming: 3 bases; J trimming: 13 bases; junction bases outside the gene matches: 12. Germline lookup yields CDR1 ENHRY and CDR2 SYGVKD. The CDR3 totals 15 residues. The CDR3 nucleotides are TGTGCCATCAGTGAAAACAGGGGGCAAGGAGTAGGACTGTTTTTT. This encodes CAISENRGQGVGLFF.

The V call is TRBV7-9, the J call TRBJ2-5; D is unclear. The CDR3 totals 16 residues. V gave up 1 base and J gave up 0 bases, with 12 bases separating them. Germline V gene sequence: CDR1 SEHNR, CDR2 FQNEAQ (reference sequence). The CDR3 coding sequence is TGTGCCAGCAGCTTAGGAGCTTTTGGGTACCAAGAGACCCAGTACTTC. It is translated as CASSLGAFGYQETQYF.

This clone was counted a few times. This chain links TRBV4-2 with TRBJ1-6, with D tentatively TRBD1 (5 bases). V lost 1 base and J lost 9, with 13 bases in between. The V gene's germline CDR1 is LGHNA and CDR2 YNFKEQ. The CDR3 runs to 15 residues. The CDR3 DNA reads as TGTGCCAGCAGCCAAGGGGGACTGCAGGGTTCACCCCTCCACTTT. This gives the protein CASSQGGLQGSPLHF.

The gene calls are TRBV7-9 and TRBJ1-1, with D unclear. V was cut by 5 bases and J by 1 base, with 11 bases left in between. The CDR3 is 14 residues long. Germline lookup yields CDR1 SEHNR and CDR2 FQNEAQ (reference sequence). This CDR3 is CASSLREGNTEAFF. The DNA for the CDR3 is TGTGCCAGCAGCCTAAGGGAGGGGAACACTGAAGCTTTCTTT.

The gene calls are TRBV19 and TRBJ2-7; TRBD1 or TRBD2 may be the D gene (5 bases each). Trimming shortened V by 7 bases and J by 5 bases, and 12 bases separated the two germline ends. Germline loops: CDR1 LNHDA, CDR2 SQIVND (reference sequence). The CDR3 has 12 residues. CDR3 loop: CASNGRGHEQYF. The CDR3 DNA sequence: TGTGCCAGTAATGGACGGGGCCACGAGCAGTACTTC.

V gene TRBV5-1 combines with J gene TRBJ2-7; 9 bases match TRBD2. The germline gives CDR1 SGHRS, CDR2 YFSETQ. Trimming at V came to 4 bases and at J to 7 bases, leaving 15 bases not matched to a gene. This CDR3 spans 16 amino acids. The CDR3 coding sequence is TGCGCCAGCAGCCCCAGAGCGGGGGGCTCTTCCTTGGAGCAGTACTTC. Encoded protein: CASSPRAGGSSLEQYF. Full variable domain (rest looked up from reference TRBV5-1 and TRBJ2-7): KAGVTQTPRYLIKTRGQQVTLSCSPISGHRSVSWYQQTPGQGLQFLFEYFSETQRNKGNFPGRFSGRQFSNSRSEMNVSTLELGDSALYLCASSPRAGGSSLEQYFGPGTRLTVT.

This clone is a singleton in its sample. The chain employs TRBV11-2 and TRBJ1-2; D not certain. Germline V gene lookup returns CDR1 SGHAT and CDR2 FQNNGV. There are 15 residues in the CDR3. Trimming left V 4 bases short and J 8 bases short, with 20 bases between. The DNA for the CDR3 is TGTGCCAGCAGCTCCCTCCGGCGGACGGGTAGCGGCTACACCTTC. Protein sequence: CASSSLRRTGSGYTF.

The chain combines TRBV4-1 with TRBJ1-2, with D unclear. The CDR3 runs 14 residues. Trimming removed 4 bases from V and 1 base from J, with 10 bases in between. The germline gives CDR1 MGHRA, CDR2 YSYEKL. CDR3 protein: CASSPREGNYGYTF. The CDR3 DNA follows: TGCGCCAGCAGCCCCCGTGAGGGTAACTATGGCTACACCTTC.

The chain employs TRBV5-1 and TRBJ2-7; D is undetermined. This CDR3 spans 14 amino acids. The germline CDR1 and CDR2 sequences are SGHRS and YFSETQ. Trimming pared 5 bases from V and 2 bases from J, leaving 14 bases between. The CDR3 DNA reads TGCGCCAGCAGGCATTCACAGAAGCCCTACGAGCAGTACTTC. Translating it yields CASRHSQKPYEQYF.

This chain links TRBV6-5 with TRBJ1-1; D not certain. This CDR3 has 14 amino acids. Trimming pared 5 bases from V and 0 bases from J, leaving 10 bases between. The V gene's germline CDR1 is MNHEY and CDR2 SVGAGI. CDR3 in DNA: TGTGCCAGCAGTCCCCACACGATGAACACTGAAGCTTTCTTT. This encodes CASSPHTMNTEAFF.

The chain combines TRBV7-9 with TRBJ1-1; 7 positions match TRBD1. The junction had 6 bases not matched to a gene; V was cut back by 5 bases and J by 0 bases. CDR1 is SEHNR and CDR2 is FQNEAQ in the germline V gene (reference sequence). The CDR3 is made up of 15 amino acids. CDR3 DNA: TGTGCCAGCAGCCCGGGACAGACCATGAACACTGAAGCTTTCTTT. Residues: CASSPGQTMNTEAFF.

The V and J genes are TRBV7-9 and TRBJ1-2, with TRBD1 as a possible D gene (6 bases). The germline gives CDR1 SEHNR, CDR2 FQNEAQ (reference sequence). CDR3 length: 14 residues. The V end was cut by 5 bases, the J end by 3 bases, with 13 bases between. CDR3 protein: CASSTGGHHYGYTF. The CDR3 DNA follows: TGTGCCAGCAGCACGGGGGGGCATCACTATGGCTACACCTTC.

The gene calls are TRBV10-3 and TRBJ2-3; 8 nucleotides line up with TRBD2. This CDR3 spans 15 amino acids. Germline CDR1 ENHRY, CDR2 SYGVKD. V lost 11 bases and J lost 2; bases outside the gene matches: 12. The CDR3 nucleotides read TGTGCCTCAGCTAGCGGGCGATATGACACAGATACGCAGTATTTT. It codes for CASASGRYDTDTQYF.

The chain links TRBV2 to TRBJ1-4, with D perhaps TRBD1 (6 bases). The germline V and J ends were trimmed by 6 bases and 6 bases, with 14 bases remaining between them. The CDR3 is made up of 14 amino acids. Germline CDR1 and CDR2: SNHLY and FYNNEI. In DNA form, the CDR3 reads TGTGCCAGCAGGAACAGGGTCGGTGATGAAAAACTGTTTTTT. Encoded protein: CASRNRVGDEKLFF.

The chain joins TRBV30 to TRBJ1-3; D possibly corresponds to TRBD1 (5 bases). Trimming cost V 0 bases and J 4 bases, with 7 bases left between them. The CDR3 has 13 residues. Germline V CDR1 and CDR2: GTSNPN, SVGIG (reference sequence). The CDR3 DNA sequence: TGTGCCTGGAGTGTAGCAGGGGGAAACACCATATATTTT. Residues: CAWSVAGGNTIYF.

This chain uses TRBV14 with TRBJ2-1, with TRBD2 as a possible D gene (6 bases). V lost 1 base and J lost 7, with 8 bases in between. There are 13 residues in the CDR3. Germline V gene sequence: CDR1 SGHDN, CDR2 FVKESK. The CDR3 loop reads CASSQGAGNEQFF. The CDR3 bases are TGTGCCAGCAGCCAAGGGGCGGGGAATGAGCAGTTCTTC.

As concerns this clone: Since the CDR3 does not end with the conserved phenylalanine or tryptophan, this likely comes from a read error. The genes are TRBV9 and TRBJ1-2; D gene ambiguous. There are 15 residues in the CDR3. CDR1 and CDR2 (germline): SGDLS, YYNGEE. Deletions cut 4 bases from V and 6 bases from J, with 19 bases between. The DNA for the CDR3 is TGTGCCAGCAGCCCGGATGGAGCAGCGGGCGATGGCTACACCCTC. It codes for CASSPDGAAGDGYTL.